These 10 T cell receptor beta chains were sequenced from one sample in a study of blood T cell repertoires in COVID-19. Measured with immunoSEQ multiplex PCR; TCRdb has only the in-frame clones, and not every one. The table lists a few hundred thousand clones, around nine tenths of them singletons, with 1.2% in the top ten. Sample: PBMCs or T cells enriched from blood (not recorded which). These receptors all stem from a woman aged 18-30 years who had recovered from COVID-19.

The chain links TRBV4-1 to TRBJ2-5; 7 bases match TRBD1. The CDR3 loop spans 15 amino acids. Per the germline V gene, CDR1 is MGHRA and CDR2 is YSYEKL. The trim removed 3 bases at V and 2 bases at J, leaving 6 bases unmatched. The CDR3 nucleotides read TGCGCCAGCAGCCAGACAGGGACGAGGCAAGAGACCCAGTACTTC. Protein: CASSQTGTRQETQYF.

The chain is built from TRBV2 and TRBJ1-4; D gene unclear. There are 13 residues in the CDR3. Trimming cost V 7 bases and J 3 bases, with 9 bases left between them. Looked up from germline, CDR1 is SNHLY and CDR2 is FYNNEI. The CDR3 DNA is TGTGCCAGCATATGGCTGGCTAATGAAAAACTGTTTTTT. Its protein product is CASIWLANEKLFF.

V gene TRBV29-1 combines with J gene TRBJ2-1; D call uncertain. The germline V and J ends were trimmed by 4 bases and 9 bases, with 13 bases remaining between them. The CDR3 has 12 amino acids. CDR1 is SQVTM, CDR2 ANQGSEA, per germline. The CDR3 sequence: CSVGVRGGEQFF. DNA of the CDR3: TGCAGCGTTGGGGTTCGTGGCGGTGAGCAGTTCTTC.

The genes are TRBV28 and TRBJ1-1; TRBD1 matches 7 bases. Germline V gene lookup returns CDR1 MDHEN and CDR2 SYDVKM. The ends lost 3 bases at V and 6 bases at J; junction bases unmatched: 7. This CDR3 comprises 14 residues. The CDR3 region has the DNA TGTGCCAGCAGTTTCCGACAGGGTTTCTCTGAAGCTTTCTTT. Translating it yields CASSFRQGFSEAFF.

This chain connects TRBV9 to TRBJ2-1, with TRBD2 as a possible D gene (7 bases). The V end lost 0 bases, the J end lost 8 bases, and 12 bases lay between the germline ends. Germline V gene sequence: CDR1 SGDLS, CDR2 YYNGEE. CDR3 length: 14 residues. The CDR3 is CASSVVGGGDEQFF. For the CDR3, the DNA is TGTGCCAGCAGCGTAGTCGGCGGGGGCGATGAGCAGTTCTTC.

For the CDR3, the DNA is TGTGCCAGCAGCGGACGGGAGGATCTGGGTCAGCCCCAGCATTTT. Its protein product is CASSGREDLGQPQHF. The rearrangement links TRBV6-5 to TRBJ1-5; D uncertain. Looked up from germline, CDR1 is MNHEY and CDR2 is SVGAGI. The CDR3 runs 15 residues. V was pared by 6 bases and J by 6 bases, with 18 bases between.

The genes are TRBV5-1 and TRBJ2-7; TRBD1 agrees at 7 bases. V was clipped by 3 bases and J by 1 base; unmatched bases: 4. Germline V gives CDR1 SGHRS, CDR2 YFSETQ. The CDR3 spans 14 residues. The CDR3 loop reads CASSYGTVSYEQYF. The CDR3 bases are TGCGCCAGCAGCTACGGGACAGTGTCCTACGAGCAGTACTTC.

The chain recombines TRBV2 with TRBJ1-1, with D hard to call. V gave up 8 bases and J gave up 11 bases, with 18 bases separating them. The CDR3 contains 12 residues. Germline V gene lookup returns CDR1 SNHLY and CDR2 FYNNEI. In DNA, the CDR3 is TGTGCCAGCTCCCCGGGTGCAACGAGGGCTTTCTTT. Translation gives CASSPGATRAFF.

The chain combines TRBV15 with TRBJ1-2; unclear D gene. V gave up 5 bases and J gave up 4 bases, with 14 bases separating them. Germline values: CDR1 LNHNV, CDR2 YYDKDF (reference sequence). This CDR3 comprises 14 residues. CDR3 sequence: CATSPRRDSYGYTF. The DNA for the CDR3 is TGTGCCACCAGCCCACGCCGTGATAGCTATGGCTACACCTTC.

The chain couples TRBV6-1 to TRBJ2-1, with 9 bases fitting TRBD2. The CDR3 has 17 amino acids. CDR1 and CDR2 (germline): MNHNS, SASEGT. After removal of 4 bases from V and 6 bases from J, the junction contained 13 bases not matched to a gene. The CDR3 nucleotides read TGTGCCAGCAGTGCGGGGGGTAGGACTAGCGTATCCAATGAGCAGTTCTTC. Protein: CASSAGGRTSVSNEQFF.